The rows below give T cell receptor beta chains drawn from one sample of a study of blood T cell repertoires in COVID-19. Sequenced by immunoSEQ multiplex PCR; TCRdb stores in-frame clones only, minus some. Of about 210,000 clones listed, 80% are singletons. The sequenced sample was peripheral blood. These receptors all come from a woman in her seventies with acute or convalescent COVID-19. Both conserved end residues are trimmed from each CDR3. The order of the fields is V gene, clone size, CDR3 protein. Not every row has a clone size; where given, it reads once, few, many or a size class.

>TRBV6-6|.
ASSYGAQGEETQY
>TRBV6-5|.
ASLPERGTEAF
>TRBV9|.
ASSGSVYGSLDTQY
>TRBV7-9|.
ASSFSYEQY
>TRBV7-2|few
ASSDSTNEKLF
>TRBV5-1|once
ASSPSGRGDTQY
>TRBV6-6|once
ASNPEGQINNSPLH
>TRBV2|few
ASGGGTGYYGYT
>TRBV9|once
ASRGQGGSEAF
>TRBV6-5|.
ASSYQTANNEKLF
>TRBV7-8|.
ASSPYPGARGNTIY
>TRBV10-1|.
ASSDGTSDQETQY
>TRBV15|.
ATSRSATRPFQPQH
>TRBV14|once
ASSQGGRYEQY
>TRBV6-5|.
ASNQGGSSYEQY
>TRBV5-8|few
ASSLSGLAGDWGAQY
>TRBV30|few
AWSVLAAYSGNTIY
>TRBV5-1|.
ASSLEGQGYT
>TRBV25-1|.
ASSEDRSGGAGETQY
>TRBV6-2/TRBV6-3|.
ASSTTTGRLSGYT
>TRBV24-1|few
ATSDPGQGNEKLF
>TRBV5-1|.
ASRRNRDGYGYT
>TRBV9|.
ASSPSTLTYEQY
>TRBV27|.
ASSSRGDQETQY
>TRBV6-5|.
ASRTTGTNTGELF
>TRBV10-3|once
ATGREDGQPQH
>TRBV7-2|.
ASSPKRTSYEQY
>TRBV27|few
ASSFAGGRETQY
>TRBV24-1|.
ATSRRGGSSTDTQY
>TRBV4-3|.
ASSQGWRSSYEQY
>TRBV5-4|.
ASTASGGAETQY
>TRBV10-3|.
AITQGTGGSRNYYGYT